The text below deals with one T cell receptor beta chain. Germline V CDR1 and CDR2: SGHRS, YFSETQ. V lost 4 bases to trimming and J lost 3 bases; unmatched junction nucleotides: 4. The CDR3 spans 14 residues. Clones were sequenced by immunoSEQ multiplex PCR, and TCRdb holds only the in-frame ones, with some missing. The table includes more than 1 million clones, about 80% detected once. The data derive from a study of shared clonotypes between healthy human individuals. The clonotype originates from a man younger than 30 in good health. Some clones in this sample may be carry-over from other donors' samples. The rearrangement joins TRBV5-1 to TRBJ2-1; TRBD2 matches 7 bases. Sequenced: memory CD4+ T cells from PBMCs. Subset noted: CD45RA-negative fraction. The CDR3 region has the DNA TGCGCCAGCAGCGACGGGACTAACTACAATGAGCAGTTCTTC. It translates to CASSDGTNYNEQFF.